The 22 T cell receptor beta chains listed next were all sequenced from one sample in a study of blood T cell repertoires in COVID-19 (TCRdb year 2020). Library preparation employed the immunoSEQ multiplex PCR assay. TCRdb mirrors the immuneACCESS table, restricted to in-frame sequences. Some clones are absent from its copies; in checked studies, under half trace to an unresolved V gene, and the reason for the others is unknown. The sample data list about 200,000 clones, and 70% to 85% of these were observed just once. The top ten hold more than 4% of the sample. Sequenced sample: PBMCs or T cells enriched from blood (not recorded which). The receptors here all came from a woman aged 60-75 years with acute COVID-19.

V is TRBV13 and J is TRBJ1-2; D gene uncertain. CDR3 length equals 14 residues. Trimming removed 2 bases at V and 6 bases at J, with 13 bases between. Per germline, CDR1 PRHDT and CDR2 FYEKMQ (reference sequence). CDR3 residues: CASSLTPMADGYTF. DNA of the CDR3: TGTGCCAGCAGCTTAACGCCAATGGCGGATGGCTACACCTTC.

The CDR3 loop is CASSYPTGLYGYTF. Here the CDR3 DNA reads TGTGCCAGCAGTTACCCTACAGGATTATATGGCTACACCTTC. The V call is TRBV6-5, the J call TRBJ1-2; TRBD1 might be the D (5 bases). There are 14 residues in the CDR3. Per the germline V gene, CDR1 is MNHEY and CDR2 is SVGAGI. The ends were cut back, 2 bases at V and 5 bases at J, with 12 bases in the middle.

This chain joins TRBV6-5 and TRBJ2-7; 9 bases match TRBD2. Germline assignment: CDR1 MNHEY and CDR2 SVGAGI. The CDR3 is made up of 16 amino acids. The V segment lost 2 bases and the J segment 1 base; nucleotides outside the gene matches: 6. CDR3: CASSYGLAGMSYEQYF. In nucleotides, the CDR3 is TGTGCCAGCAGTTACGGGCTAGCGGGAATGTCCTACGAGCAGTACTTC.

The chain recombines TRBV6-6 with TRBJ2-3; 10 bases match TRBD2. Germline assignment: CDR1 MNHNY and CDR2 SVGAGI (reference sequence). The ends lost 4 bases at V and 6 bases at J; junction bases unmatched: 7. CDR3 length: 15 amino acids. The CDR3 DNA sequence: TGTGCCAGCAGTTCGCTAGCGGGGGTCGCGGATACGCAGTATTTT. Translating gives CASSSLAGVADTQYF.

V is TRBV9 and J is TRBJ2-2; weak D call: TRBD1 (6 bases). The CDR3 runs 15 residues. The V gene's germline CDR1 is SGDLS and CDR2 YYNGEE. Trimming cost V 5 bases and J 7 bases, with 18 bases left between them. The CDR3: CASRPGQGLHGELFF. The CDR3 nucleotides are TGTGCCAGCAGACCAGGGCAGGGGTTACACGGGGAGCTGTTTTTT.

This chain joins TRBV6-2 or TRBV6-3 and TRBJ2-7; 16 bases are a match to TRBD2. Germline V gene lookup returns CDR1 MNHEY and CDR2 SVGEGT. V shed 1 base and J 3 bases; nucleotides not matched to a gene: 9. The CDR3 is made up of 19 amino acids. The CDR3 DNA reads TGTGCCAGCAGTTACTTTAGTCCCGGGACTAGCGGGAGGGTCTACGAGCAGTACTTC. Translating gives CASSYFSPGTSGRVYEQYF.

The gene calls are TRBV14 and TRBJ2-6, with D uncertain. The germline V gene has CDR1 SGHDN and CDR2 FVKESK. CDR3 length: 16 residues. Trimming cost V 1 base and J 1 base, with 8 bases left between them. For the CDR3, the DNA is TGTGCCAGCAGCCAAGGAGTTCGATCTGGGGCCAACGTCCTGACTTTC. It specifies CASSQGVRSGANVLTF.

This clone was found once. V gene TRBV6-6 combines with J gene TRBJ1-2; D may be TRBD1 (5 bases). Germline CDR1 reads MNHNY; CDR2 reads SVGAGI (reference sequence). With 2 bases removed from V and 5 bases from J, the gap between germline ends came to 12 bases. The length of the CDR3 is 14 residues. In DNA form, the CDR3 reads TGTGCCAGCAGTTACGAAGACAGCTTATATGGCTACACCTTC. It is translated as CASSYEDSLYGYTF.

This rearrangement joins TRBV30 to TRBJ1-1; the match to TRBD1 covers 8 bases. V gave up 5 bases and J gave up 4 bases; unmatched junction bases: 12. The germline gives CDR1 GTSNPN, CDR2 SVGIG (reference sequence). CDR3 length: 15 residues. CDR3 bases: TGTGCCTGGGCCCACCCGGACAGGGAGGTCACTGAAGCTTTCTTT. This sequence encodes CAWAHPDREVTEAFF. The full variable domain, rest sourced from reference TRBV30 and TRBJ1-1, is SQTIHQWPATLVQPVGSPLSLECTVEGTSNPNLYWYRQAAGRGLQLLFYSVGIGQISSEVPQNLSASRPQDRQFILSSKKLLLSDSGFYLCAWAHPDREVTEAFFGQGTRLTVV.

The chain couples TRBV30 to TRBJ1-2; D might be TRBD1 (5 bases). The germline V gene has CDR1 GTSNPN and CDR2 SVGIG (reference sequence). The CDR3 loop spans 14 amino acids. Trimming cost V 3 bases and J 4 bases, with 15 bases left between them. CDR3 nucleotides: TGTGCCTGGAGGCTCACAGGCGGGGTCTATGGCTACACCTTC. As protein: CAWRLTGGVYGYTF.

The gene calls are TRBV10-2 and TRBJ1-4; 9 nucleotides line up with TRBD1. CDR3 size: 14 residues. Trimming took 6 bases from V and 5 from J; bases not matched to a gene: 4. Germline-derived CDR1 and CDR2 are WSHSY and SAAADI. This CDR3 is CASRAGTGNEKLFF. CDR3 DNA sequence: TGCGCCAGCAGGGCCGGGACAGGGAATGAAAAACTGTTTTTT.

V and J are TRBV3-1 (or the pseudogene TRBV3-2) and TRBJ1-1; 7 nucleotides match TRBD1. CDR3 length equals 14 residues. Germline assignment: CDR1 LGHDT and CDR2 YNNKEL (reference sequence). The J segment lost 9 bases and the V segment lost 3 bases, leaving 10 bases of the junction unmatched. The CDR3 DNA is TGTGCCAGCAGCCATGACAACAGGGGAAGTCAAGCTTTCTTT. This encodes CASSHDNRGSQAFF.

This clone has more than one count but fewer than ten. The chain recombines TRBV7-9 with TRBJ1-2; the D is unclear. The germline V gene encodes CDR1 SEHNR and CDR2 FQNEAQ (reference sequence). The V gene lost 5 bases and the J gene lost 8 bases, with 15 bases spanning the gap. The CDR3 length is 13 residues. CDR3 coding DNA: TGTGCCAGCAGCCCTATTATGGGAGGCGGCTACACCTTC. Translation gives CASSPIMGGGYTF.

The CDR3 nucleotides read TGTGCCAGCACCCTTAGCGGGGACACAGATACGCAGTATTTT. Its protein is CASTLSGDTDTQYF. The chain is built from TRBV5-6 and TRBJ2-3, with 8 bases identical to TRBD2. V shed 6 bases and J 2 bases; nucleotides not matched to a gene: 5. The CDR3 length is 14 residues. In germline, CDR1 is SGHDT, CDR2 YYEEEE.

V and J are TRBV24-1 and TRBJ2-2; possible D gene TRBD2, 6 bases. The CDR3 spans 16 residues. Trimming stripped 1 base from V and 6 bases from J, with 14 bases between. CDR1 is KGHDR, CDR2 SFDVKD, per germline. The CDR3 here is CATSDFGVAESGELFF. The CDR3 nucleotides are TGTGCCACCAGTGATTTTGGGGTAGCGGAGTCCGGGGAGCTGTTTTTT.

As concerns this clone: Germline and junction disagree at one end, which may indicate a read error. CDR3 in amino acids: CSVKEQGVETGELFF. The CDR3 DNA reads TGCAGCGTTAAAGAACAGGGAGTGGAGACCGGGGAGCTGTTTTTT. The gene calls are TRBV29-1 and TRBJ2-2; possibly TRBD1 for D (6 bases). Germline lookup yields CDR1 SQVTM and CDR2 ANQGSEA. The CDR3 has 15 residues.

The chain has TRBV19 and TRBJ1-1; D possibly corresponds to TRBD1 (6 bases). The CDR3 is made up of 13 amino acids. Germline V gives CDR1 LNHDA, CDR2 SQIVND (reference sequence). Trimming took 9 bases from V and 1 from J, leaving 12 bases between them. The CDR3 nucleotides read TGTGCCAGCGGGGACACCCAGAACACTGAAGCTTTCTTT. It specifies CASGDTQNTEAFF.

The chain recombines TRBV5-1 with TRBJ1-6, with 9 positions matching TRBD1. The CDR3 totals 15 residues. The ends lost 5 bases at V and 10 bases at J; junction bases unmatched: 10. In germline, CDR1 is SGHRS, CDR2 YFSETQ. CDR3 bases: TGCGCCAGCAGATTGACGGGACAGGGAGGATCACCCCTCCACTTT. Translation gives CASRLTGQGGSPLHF.

The J gene is TRBJ2-7, the V gene TRBV7-8; D perhaps matches TRBD1 (5 bases). The V gene's germline CDR1 is SGHVS and CDR2 FQNEAQ. CDR3 length equals 15 residues. V lost 6 bases, J lost 0 bases, and 15 bases lay in between. The CDR3 region has the DNA TGTGCCAGCAGTGACAGACGGACAACCTCCTACGAGCAGTACTTC. The encoded protein is CASSDRRTTSYEQYF. Looking up the rest from reference TRBV7-8 and TRBJ2-7 gives the full variable domain: GAGVSQSPRYKVAKRGQDVALRCDPISGHVSLFWYQQALGQGPEFLTYFQNEAQLDKSGLPSDRFFAERPEGSVSTLKIQRTQQEDSAVYLCASSDRRTTSYEQYFGPGTRLTVT.

V and J are TRBV5-1 and TRBJ2-1; 8 bases are shared with TRBD2. Germline V gene data show CDR1 as SGHRS and CDR2 as YFSETQ. CDR3 length: 15 amino acids. V trimming: 2 bases; J trimming: 3 bases; junction bases outside the gene matches: 4. DNA for the CDR3: TGCGCCAGCAGCTTAGCGGGAGAAGGCTACAATGAGCAGTTCTTC. As protein: CASSLAGEGYNEQFF.

The V gene is TRBV7-9, the J gene TRBJ1-4; 7 bases fit TRBD1. V dropped 5 bases and J dropped 8; count of bases not matched to a gene: 11. This CDR3 comprises 15 residues. Per the germline V gene, CDR1 is SEHNR and CDR2 is FQNEAQ (reference sequence). The CDR3, as DNA: TGTGCCAGCAGCCGAGGGGACAGCGAAGGGGAAAAACTGTTTTTT. This codes for CASSRGDSEGEKLFF.

V and J are TRBV6-4 and TRBJ2-7; D gene uncertain. CDR1 is MRHNA and CDR2 is SNTAGT in the germline V gene. The V gene lost 6 bases and the J gene lost 4 bases, with 10 bases spanning the gap. This CDR3 has 12 amino acids. CDR3 region: CASRSRPYEQYV. CDR3 in DNA: TGTGCCAGCAGGTCCCGTCCTTACGAGCAGTACGTC.